The next 20 T cell receptor beta chains were all read from a single sample in a study of radiotherapy plus CTLA-4 blockade in lung cancer. Here immunoSEQ multiplex PCR was the method, and the copy in TCRdb shows in-frame clones only, minus some. The sample carries about 24,000 clones, roughly 70% recorded once. Sequenced here: peripheral blood, sampled from a patient treated with radiotherapy plus ipilimumab. These TCRs come from a human donor with non-small cell lung cancer whose response to radiotherapy plus ipilimumab could not be evaluated.

The rearrangement uses TRBV28 and TRBJ2-2, with 11 bases fitting TRBD2. CDR1 is MDHEN, CDR2 SYDVKM, per germline. The CDR3 is 15 amino acids. Germline trimming cut 2 bases from V and 4 bases from J; bases unmatched to any gene: 0. CDR3 sequence: CASSLGTSGTGELFF. In DNA, the CDR3 is TGTGCCAGCAGTTTAGGGACTAGCGGCACCGGGGAGCTGTTTTTT.

The V and J genes are TRBV5-5 and TRBJ2-1, with no clear D. Trimming removed 2 bases from V and 4 bases from J, with 13 bases in between. The CDR3 runs to 15 residues. CDR1 is SGHKS and CDR2 is YYEKEE in the germline V gene (reference sequence). In DNA, the CDR3 is TGTGCCAGCAGCTTAGCCGTAATGATTTACAATGAGCAGTTCTTC. This encodes CASSLAVMIYNEQFF. Supplemented by reference TRBV5-5 and TRBJ2-1, the full variable domain reads DAGVTQSPTHLIKTRGQQVTLRCSPISGHKSVSWYQQVLGQGPQFIFQYYEKEERGRGNFPDRFSARQFPNYSSELNVNALLLGDSALYLCASSLAVMIYNEQFFGPGTRLTVL.

The J gene is TRBJ2-3, the V gene TRBV27; the match to TRBD2 covers 9 bases. Germline trimming cut 3 bases from V and 4 bases from J; bases unmatched to any gene: 8. Germline loops: CDR1 MNHEY, CDR2 SMNVEV (reference sequence). There are 16 residues in the CDR3. CDR3 DNA: TGTGCCAGCAGTTTTAGTGCGGGAGGGCCTCCAGATACGCAGTATTTT. Protein sequence: CASSFSAGGPPDTQYF.

The gene calls are TRBV6-1 and TRBJ2-5; 8 bases are a match to TRBD1. The CDR3 contains 15 residues. With V trimmed by 4 bases and J by 2 bases, 6 bases remained unmatched. CDR1 MNHNS and CDR2 SASEGT come from the germline V gene. CDR3 loop: CASSAYRGNQETQYF. The CDR3 DNA follows: TGTGCCAGCAGTGCGTACAGGGGGAATCAAGAGACCCAGTACTTC.

This rearrangement joins TRBV6-4 to TRBJ1-4; D is uncertain. The CDR3 has 15 residues. Trimming left V 2 bases short and J 7 bases short, with 14 bases between. From germline, CDR1 is MRHNA and CDR2 SNTAGT. The CDR3 nucleotides are TGTGCCAGCAGTGACACCGGGAGGATAGGTGAAAAACTGTTTTTT. It yields the protein CASSDTGRIGEKLFF.

The rearrangement joins TRBV15 to TRBJ1-4; no clear D gene. CDR3 length: 15 amino acids. Germline lookup yields CDR1 LNHNV and CDR2 YYDKDF (reference sequence). The germline V and J ends were trimmed by 3 bases and 6 bases, with 14 bases remaining between them. The CDR3 protein is CATSRDVLDYEKLFF. In DNA, the CDR3 is TGTGCCACCAGCAGGGACGTGCTGGACTATGAAAAACTGTTTTTT. Using reference TRBV15 and TRBJ1-4 for the parts outside the CDR3, the full variable domain is DAMVIQNPRYQVTQFGKPVTLSCSQTLNHNVMYWYQQKSSQAPKLLFHYYDKDFNNEADTPDNFQSRRPNTSFCFLDIRSPGLGDTAMYLCATSRDVLDYEKLFFGSGTQLSVL.

The chain combines TRBV11-2 with TRBJ1-2, with D perhaps matching TRBD1 (5 bases). CDR3 length equals 12 residues. In germline, CDR1 is SGHAT, CDR2 FQNNGV. V lost 5 bases, J lost 5 bases, and 9 bases lay in between. The CDR3 region has the DNA TGTGCCAGCAGCCAGGACACTTATGGCTACACCTTC. This sequence encodes CASSQDTYGYTF.

The chain employs TRBV10-3 and TRBJ2-5; D gene unclear. The tail of the sequence fits TRBJ2-7 better, so the J call may be wrong. CDR3 length equals 14 residues. The germline gives CDR1 ENHRY, CDR2 SYGVKD. The CDR3 DNA follows: TGTGCCATCTGGGCAGGACCTAGCTCCTACGAGCAGTACTTC. The encoded protein is CAIWAGPSSYEQYF.

This clone was observed a few times. The chain combines TRBV30 with TRBJ2-1, with D perhaps TRBD2 (6 bases). The V gene lost 4 bases and the J gene lost 11 bases, with 21 bases spanning the gap. The length of the CDR3 is 14 residues. The germline V gene has CDR1 GTSNPN and CDR2 SVGIG (reference sequence). The CDR3 protein is CAWKEGGSSFKQFF. Written as DNA, the CDR3 is TGTGCCTGGAAGGAAGGAGGGAGTTCCTTTAAGCAGTTCTTC.

The rearrangement links TRBV6-1 to TRBJ2-3; 11 nucleotides agree with TRBD1. The CDR3 loop spans 15 amino acids. CDR1 is MNHNS, CDR2 SASEGT, per germline. Trimming took 5 bases from V and 4 from J; bases not matched to a gene: 5. CDR3 in amino acids: CASSSDRGLADTQYF. Here the CDR3 DNA reads TGTGCCAGCAGTTCGGACAGGGGGCTTGCAGATACGCAGTATTTT.

J is TRBJ2-3 and V is TRBV2; 9 bases are shared with TRBD1. CDR3 length: 16 amino acids. V shed 6 bases, J shed 3 bases, and the junction held 10 bases outside the gene matches. The germline V gene has CDR1 SNHLY and CDR2 FYNNEI. The CDR3 spells CASRERTGVRTDTQYF. The CDR3 DNA reads TGTGCCAGCAGGGAAAGGACAGGGGTACGAACAGATACGCAGTATTTT.

This chain joins TRBV4-3 and TRBJ2-3, with D possibly being TRBD2 (5 bases). CDR1 and CDR2 (germline): LGHNA, YSLEER. CDR3 length: 16 amino acids. The ends were cut back, 4 bases at V and 0 bases at J, with 14 bases in the middle. CDR3 coding DNA: TGCGCCAGCAGCCGAGGACTTATGGGAAGCACAGATACGCAGTATTTT. Translation: CASSRGLMGSTDTQYF.

The rearrangement uses TRBV6-1 and TRBJ2-7; 9 bases line up with TRBD1. V gave up 4 bases and J gave up 4 bases; unmatched junction bases: 5. The CDR3 covers 14 residues. Germline loops: CDR1 MNHNS, CDR2 SASEGT. As DNA, the CDR3 is TGTGCCAGCAGTGTTGGGGACAGGGATTACGAGCAGTACTTC. Protein: CASSVGDRDYEQYF.

V is TRBV5-4 and J is TRBJ1-1; maybe TRBD1 (5 bases). From germline, CDR1 is SGHNT and CDR2 YYREEE (reference sequence). This CDR3 region has 12 residues. The V gene lost 9 bases and the J gene lost 0 bases, with 9 bases spanning the gap. Here the CDR3 DNA reads TGTGCCACCCGACAGATGAACACTGAAGCTTTCTTT. This translates into CATRQMNTEAFF.

This clone was seen only a few times. The chain uses TRBV7-3 and TRBJ2-7; TRBD2 is a possible D gene (5 bases). Germline lookup yields CDR1 SGHTA and CDR2 FQGTGA. This CDR3 is 14 amino acids long. Trimming removed 5 bases from V and 1 base from J, with 12 bases in between. For the CDR3, the DNA is TGTGCCAGCAGCCCCACGGCGGGTTCCTACGAGCAGTACTTC. It specifies CASSPTAGSYEQYF. Full variable domain (missing parts from reference TRBV7-3 and TRBJ2-7): GAGVSQTPSNKVTEKGKYVELRCDPISGHTALYWYRQSLGQGPEFLIYFQGTGAADDSGLPNDRFFAVRPEGSVSTLKIQRTERGDSAVYLCASSPTAGSYEQYFGPGTRLTVT.

As DNA, the CDR3 is TGTGCCAGCAGCTTAGCGGGCAGCTCTGAAAAACTGTTTTTT. Protein sequence: CASSLAGSSEKLFF. This chain links TRBV7-9 with TRBJ1-4; D not certain. CDR3 length equals 14 residues. Germline V gene sequence: CDR1 SEHNR, CDR2 FQNEAQ (reference sequence). V shed 0 bases and J shed 7 bases, with 9 bases lying between them.

V usage is TRBV13 and J usage is TRBJ2-7; 9 positions agree with TRBD2. Germline V gene data show CDR1 as PRHDT and CDR2 as FYEKMQ (reference sequence). The CDR3 extends over 16 amino acids. V gave up 1 base and J gave up 6 bases; unmatched junction bases: 10. The CDR3 nucleotides are TGTGCCAGCAGCTTAGTAAATGCGGGAGGGCCGGTCGAGCAGTACTTC. It codes for CASSLVNAGGPVEQYF.

The J gene is TRBJ2-2, the V gene TRBV5-1; D not resolved. V was trimmed by 0 bases and J by 6 bases, leaving 3 bases between them. Germline V CDR1 and CDR2: SGHRS, YFSETQ. CDR3 size: 12 residues. CDR3 amino acids: CASSLGAGELFF. The CDR3 region has the DNA TGCGCCAGCAGCTTGGGCGCCGGGGAGCTGTTTTTT.

This chain uses TRBV7-2 with TRBJ2-6, with unresolved D. Germline CDR1 is SGHTA and CDR2 is FQGNSA. This CDR3 has 17 residues. Trimming removed 5 bases from V and 2 bases from J, with 16 bases in between. The CDR3 is CASSPLPRVAGANVLTF. Written as DNA, the CDR3 is TGTGCCAGCAGCCCCCTGCCCCGAGTTGCTGGGGCCAACGTCCTGACTTTC.

V is TRBV7-9 and J is TRBJ2-7, with a possible D match to TRBD2 (7 bases). Looked up from germline, CDR1 is SEHNR and CDR2 is FQNEAQ (reference sequence). V was trimmed by 1 base and J by 3 bases, leaving 19 bases between them. This CDR3 spans 17 amino acids. In nucleotides, the CDR3 is TGTGCCAGCAGCTTAGTGAGCGGGACATTATGGAGCTACGAGCAGTACTTC. Protein: CASSLVSGTLWSYEQYF.